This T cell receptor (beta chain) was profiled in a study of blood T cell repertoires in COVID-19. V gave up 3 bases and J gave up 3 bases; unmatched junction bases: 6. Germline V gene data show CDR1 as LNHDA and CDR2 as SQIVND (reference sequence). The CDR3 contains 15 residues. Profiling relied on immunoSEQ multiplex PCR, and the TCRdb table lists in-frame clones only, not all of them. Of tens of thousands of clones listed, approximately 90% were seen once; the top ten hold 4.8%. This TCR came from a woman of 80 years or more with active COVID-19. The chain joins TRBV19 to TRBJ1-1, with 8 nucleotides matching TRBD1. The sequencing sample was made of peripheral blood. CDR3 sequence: CASSMWTGTYTEAFF. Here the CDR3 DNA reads TGTGCCAGTAGTATGTGGACAGGGACCTACACTGAAGCTTTCTTT.